This TCR beta chain originates from a study of memory CD4+ T cells and cytomegalovirus serostatus. Whole-study context: Of the healthy Belgian adults, 8 to 10 were CMV seropositive and 24 seronegative.

Profiling relied on immunoSEQ multiplex PCR, and the TCRdb table lists in-frame clones only, not all of them. The table shows tens of thousands of clones, with around 82% occurring only once. The ends were cut back, 0 bases at V and 0 bases at J, with 10 bases in the middle. Germline V gene data show CDR1 as SGDLS and CDR2 as YYNGEE. This CDR3 region has 16 residues. The sort gate was single viable CD3+CD4+CD8-CD45RO+ cells for memory CD4+ T cells. This chain joins TRBV9 and TRBJ1-3; D not certain. Material for sequencing was memory CD4+ T cells from blood. The origin of this receptor is an adult in good health and CMV-seronegative. CDR3 DNA sequence: TGTGCCAGCAGCGTAGATATAGGCCTCTCTGGAAACACCATATATTTT. The encoded protein is CASSVDIGLSGNTIYF.